The present T cell receptor (beta chain) was sequenced within a study of cytomegalovirus exposure and HLA in healthy donors. V lost 1 base, J lost 3 bases, and 16 bases lay in between. Germline-derived CDR1 and CDR2 are MNHNS and SASEGT. The CDR3 covers 16 residues. In the case of this clone: The antigen is not known.

The study ran its PCR with 60 Vbeta and 13 Jbeta primers. Some clones are missing from TCRdb's copy, which holds only in-frame ones; the method was immunoSEQ multiplex PCR. The top ten hold about 2% of the sample, which has around 300,000 clones, around 90% seen once. The study's findings and limits: Association of 16,951 TCR beta sequences with HLA alleles was found at 0.05 false discovery rate in a later analysis.

V usage is TRBV6-1 and J usage is TRBJ2-7, with D possibly matching TRBD1 (5 bases). The sequence was collected from a woman under 30 in good health and CMV-seronegative. The specimen was PBMCs. The CDR3 protein is CASSEEGLGSNYEQYF. CDR3 sequence (DNA): TGTGCCAGCAGTGAAGAGGGGTTGGGCAGTAACTACGAGCAGTACTTC.